The 27 T cell receptor beta chains presented below share a single source sample, sequenced in a study of response to subunit inactivated influenza vaccine. TCRdb re-analysed the RT-PCR reads in MiXCR, keeping a single row per CDR3 protein. Among about 540,000 distinct CDR3 sequences listed, approximately 24% were seen once. A further study also used this sample, focusing on T cells expressing NK-cell markers. Turning to that study: For TCR beta, cDNA was produced by 5'RACE template switching with UMIs.

Sequenced material: CD4+ T cells sorted from PBMCs, taken 12 days after vaccination. The receptors were gathered from a man in his fifties who received an inactivated influenza vaccine.

The V and J genes are TRBV27 and TRBJ2-7; TRBD2 might be the D (5 bases). V dropped 6 bases and J dropped 4 bases, with 16 bases sitting between them. Germline V gene data show CDR1 as MNHEY and CDR2 as SMNVEV (reference sequence). The CDR3 contains 14 residues. The CDR3, as DNA: TGTGCCAGCAGCTACCGAGCGGACGGTTACGAGCAGTACTTC. This translates into CASSYRADGYEQYF.

This clonotype has just a few counts. V usage is TRBV25-1 and J usage is TRBJ1-2; D not certain. V was clipped by 5 bases and J by 6 bases, with 10 bases between them. CDR3 length equals 12 residues. Germline V lookup: CDR1 MGHDK, CDR2 SYGVNS. This CDR3 reads CASSTMVDGYTF. The DNA of the CDR3 is TGTGCCAGCAGTACGATGGTAGATGGCTACACCTTC.

The chain carries TRBV7-9 and TRBJ1-1, with D possibly matching TRBD1 (5 bases). The germline gives CDR1 SEHNR, CDR2 FQNEAQ (reference sequence). Between the trimmed V and J ends, which lost 3 bases and 5 bases, there was a span of 10 bases. The CDR3 is made up of 13 amino acids. For the CDR3, the DNA is TGTGCCAGCAGCTTGTCCTGGGGGACTGAAGCTTTCTTT. Translation gives CASSLSWGTEAFF.

The chain is built from TRBV12-3 or TRBV12-4 and TRBJ1-4; D remains unclear. V was trimmed by 5 bases and J by 6 bases, leaving 16 bases between them. This CDR3 is built from 15 residues. Here the CDR3 reads CASSPLGGPHEKLFF. The CDR3 bases are TGTGCCAGCAGTCCGTTAGGAGGACCTCATGAAAAACTGTTTTTT.

The chain links TRBV12-3 or TRBV12-4 to TRBJ1-5; TRBD1 agrees at 8 bases. The V and J ends lost 6 bases and 5 bases, in that order; junction bases with no gene match: 3. The CDR3 length is 13 residues. CDR3 residues: CASRATGDQPQHF. CDR3 in DNA: TGTGCCAGCAGGGCGACAGGGGATCAGCCCCAGCATTTT.

This clonotype has a handful of counts. The rearrangement links TRBV9 to TRBJ2-2, with a tentative D call TRBD1 (5 bases). V shed 0 bases and J shed 5 bases, with 5 bases lying between them. CDR1 is SGDLS and CDR2 is YYNGEE in the germline V gene. The CDR3 consists of 13 residues. The CDR3 loop reads CASSVEGTGELFF. CDR3 DNA: TGTGCCAGCAGCGTAGAGGGGACCGGGGAGCTGTTTTTT.

This clonotype was detected only a few times. The chain couples TRBV7-2 to TRBJ2-7, with D possibly being TRBD2 (6 bases). The V gene's germline CDR1 is SGHTA and CDR2 FQGNSA. V dropped 6 bases and J dropped 1 base, with 13 bases sitting between them. This CDR3 comprises 14 residues. The CDR3 loop is CASSFSSGSYEQYF. Written as DNA, the CDR3 is TGTGCCAGCAGTTTTAGTAGCGGTTCCTACGAGCAGTACTTC.

Notes on this clonotype: This may arise from a read error, as a much more abundant clone is one base away. The V gene is TRBV14, the J gene TRBJ2-7; 7 positions match TRBD1. Germline CDR1 reads SGHDN; CDR2 reads FVKESK. This CDR3 has 13 residues. The CDR3 DNA sequence: TGTGCCGGCAGCCAAACGAACAGGGGCGAGCAGTACTTC. Translating it yields CAGSQTNRGEQYF. The entire variable domain, with the rest obtained from reference TRBV14 and TRBJ2-7, is as follows: EAGVTQFPSHSVIEKGQTVTLRCDPISGHDNLYWYRRVMGKEIKFLLHFVKESKQDESGMPNNRFLAERTGGTYSTLKVQPAELEDSGVYFCAGSQTNRGEQYFGPGTRLTVT.

The V gene is TRBV11-3, the J gene TRBJ2-2, with D uncertain. Deletions cut 1 base from V and 6 bases from J, with 9 bases between. In germline, CDR1 is SGHNT, CDR2 YENEEA. There are 14 residues in the CDR3. CDR3 nucleotides: TGTGCCAGCAGCTTAGGATTTAGCTCCGGGGAGCTGTTTTTT. Translating it yields CASSLGFSSGELFF. The whole variable domain, filled in from reference TRBV11-3 and TRBJ2-2, reads EAGVVQSPRYKIIEKKQPVAFWCNPISGHNTLYWYLQNLGQGPELLIRYENEEAVDDSQLPKDRFSAERLKGVDSTLKIQPAELGDSAVYLCASSLGFSSGELFFGEGSRLTVL.

V gene TRBV2 combines with J gene TRBJ2-4; TRBD1 or TRBD2 may be the D gene (5 bases each). The CDR3 totals 15 residues. The V and J ends lost 7 bases and 9 bases respectively, with 22 bases between them. Germline CDR1 is SNHLY and CDR2 is FYNNEI. The DNA for the CDR3 is TGTGCCAGCATGCGAGACCGGGACGCAAAACCCATTCAGTACTTC. This translates into CASMRDRDAKPIQYF.

This clonotype has just a few counts. V and J are TRBV5-1 and TRBJ2-3; TRBD1 aligns across 8 bases. Trimming took 1 base from V and 6 from J; bases not matched to a gene: 7. The CDR3 sequence is 15 residues long. Germline CDR1 is SGHRS and CDR2 is YFSETQ. CDR3 region: CASSLYGTGSDTQYF. The CDR3 nucleotides are TGCGCCAGCAGCTTGTATGGGACAGGATCTGATACGCAGTATTTT.

The sample holds one count of this clonotype. The CDR3 nucleotides read TGTGCCAGTAGACAGGCGGCGGGATCAGAGACCCAGTACTTC. It codes for CASRQAAGSETQYF. The rearrangement joins TRBV19 to TRBJ2-5; D possibly corresponds to TRBD2 (6 bases). V shed 6 bases and J shed 4 bases, with 15 bases lying between them. The germline V gene has CDR1 LNHDA and CDR2 SQIVND (reference sequence). This CDR3 region has 14 residues.

The chain employs TRBV29-1 and TRBJ2-3; D is unresolved. Germline loops: CDR1 SQVTM, CDR2 ANQGSEA. V lost 4 bases and J 5 bases, leaving 16 bases between the germline ends. The CDR3 runs 14 residues. CDR3 sequence (DNA): TGCAGCGTTGCCCTGGGCCCCTCGGTAGATACGCAGTATTTT. Its translation is CSVALGPSVDTQYF.

This clonotype was counted only a few times. The chain recombines TRBV7-2 with TRBJ2-1; TRBD1 might be the D (6 bases). V was cut by 5 bases and J by 11 bases, with 13 bases left in between. Germline CDR1 and CDR2: SGHTA and FQGNSA. The CDR3 is 12 residues long. The CDR3 reads CASSTQGFKQFF. CDR3 nucleotide sequence: TGTGCCAGCAGCACTCAGGGGTTTAAGCAGTTCTTC.

This clonotype turned up a few times. The rearrangement uses TRBV27 and TRBJ2-7; D gene ambiguous. The CDR3 is 13 residues long. Germline CDR1 MNHEY, CDR2 SMNVEV (reference sequence). V lost 2 bases and J lost 2, with 7 bases in between. The DNA for the CDR3 is TGTGCCAGCAGTTTAGTTCCGGCCTACGAGCAGTACTTC. It specifies CASSLVPAYEQYF.

This chain joins TRBV29-1 and TRBJ2-3; 7 positions match TRBD2. V trimming: 3 bases; J trimming: 3 bases; junction bases outside the gene matches: 6. CDR3 length: 14 residues. Germline CDR1 SQVTM, CDR2 ANQGSEA. For the CDR3, the DNA is TGCAGCGTTGATAAAGCGGGGATTACAGATACGCAGTATTTT. It yields the protein CSVDKAGITDTQYF.

This CDR3 reads CAISGDSGGSPLHF. For the CDR3, the DNA is TGTGCCATCAGTGGGGACAGCGGCGGGTCACCCCTCCACTTT. The chain combines TRBV10-3 with TRBJ1-6; 7 nucleotides agree with TRBD1. This CDR3 comprises 14 residues. Losses at the gene ends were 4 bases for V and 10 bases for J; bases not matched to a gene: 7. Germline V CDR1 and CDR2: ENHRY, SYGVKD.

This clonotype was detected only a few times. The chain employs TRBV20-1 and TRBJ2-3; no clear D. V lost 0 bases and J lost 4, with 8 bases in between. The length of the CDR3 is 13 residues. The germline CDR1 and CDR2 sequences are DFQATT and SNEGSKA (reference sequence). CDR3 loop: CSARDNLPDTQYF. For the CDR3, the DNA is TGCAGTGCTAGAGACAATCTGCCAGATACGCAGTATTTT.

The V and J genes are TRBV30 and TRBJ2-5; 9 nucleotides match TRBD2. V lost 0 bases, J lost 4 bases, and 3 bases stayed unmatched. Per germline, CDR1 GTSNPN and CDR2 SVGIG (reference sequence). The CDR3 is made up of 14 amino acids. The CDR3 DNA reads as TGTGCCTGGAGTGTTGGGACTAGCCGAGAGACCCAGTACTTC. It is translated as CAWSVGTSRETQYF.

This clonotype was seen more than once but under ten times. The gene calls are TRBV20-1 and TRBJ2-1, with 10 bases identical to TRBD2. The CDR3 consists of 16 residues. V was clipped by 6 bases and J by 5 bases; unmatched bases: 13. CDR1 is DFQATT and CDR2 is SNEGSKA in the germline V gene (reference sequence). The CDR3 loop is CSAGYSGTSVHNEQFF. The DNA of the CDR3 is TGCAGTGCGGGATACAGCGGGACTAGCGTCCACAATGAGCAGTTCTTC.

The chain couples TRBV13 to TRBJ2-3; tentative D call: TRBD2 (9 bases). V was shortened by 5 bases and J by 1 base, with 37 bases between the two germline ends. CDR3 size: 23 residues. CDR1 is PRHDT and CDR2 is FYEKMQ in the germline V gene (reference sequence). The CDR3 nucleotides read TGTGCCAGCAGCCCCACGCCGACAGGGGTCCCCTTTATCTCTAGCGGGGGCACAGATACGCAGTATTTT. Amino acid sequence: CASSPTPTGVPFISSGGTDTQYF.

The rearrangement links TRBV28 to TRBJ1-2; tentatively, D is TRBD1 (6 bases). Trimming cost V 2 bases and J 8 bases, with 18 bases left between them. Germline assignment: CDR1 MDHEN and CDR2 SYDVKM. The CDR3 has 15 amino acids. The CDR3 is CASSLEGPFRGGYTF. CDR3 bases: TGTGCCAGCAGTTTAGAGGGACCCTTTAGGGGGGGCTACACCTTC.

The V call is TRBV12-3 or TRBV12-4, the J call TRBJ2-1; D might be TRBD2 (5 bases). The CDR3 spans 16 residues. The V gene lost 3 bases and the J gene lost 0 bases, with 12 bases spanning the gap. DNA for the CDR3: TGTGCCAGCAGTTTGAAGCGGAGGAGCTCCTACAATGAGCAGTTCTTC. Encoded protein: CASSLKRRSSYNEQFF.

The chain joins TRBV6-5 to TRBJ2-5; unclear D gene. The germline V gene has CDR1 MNHEY and CDR2 SVGAGI. The CDR3 has 14 residues. V shed 2 bases and J shed 2 bases, with 9 bases lying between them. The CDR3 reads CASSYRRKQETQYF. CDR3 coding DNA: TGTGCCAGCAGTTACCGCCGCAAACAAGAGACCCAGTACTTC.

The V and J genes are TRBV5-1 and TRBJ1-2; TRBD1 matches 7 bases. Germline loops: CDR1 SGHRS, CDR2 YFSETQ. The CDR3 runs 14 residues. Unmatched junction bases numbered 7, after V lost 4 bases and J lost 4 bases. Here the CDR3 reads CASSQEGQAYGYTF. The DNA of the CDR3 is TGCGCCAGCAGCCAAGAAGGACAGGCCTATGGCTACACCTTC.

The CDR3 sequence: CASSLTGLSSYEQYF. CDR3 nucleotides: TGTGCCAGCAGCTTGACAGGGCTTAGCTCCTACGAGCAGTACTTC. The rearrangement links TRBV7-8 to TRBJ2-7, with 7 bases identical to TRBD1. V lost 3 bases, J lost 0 bases, and 5 bases stayed unmatched. Germline assignment: CDR1 SGHVS and CDR2 FQNEAQ. CDR3 length equals 15 residues.

The chain recombines TRBV12-3 or TRBV12-4 with TRBJ1-4; 8 bases are shared with TRBD1. The J segment lost 6 bases and the V segment lost 4 bases, leaving 7 bases of the junction unmatched. The CDR3 extends over 15 amino acids. The CDR3, as DNA: TGTGCCAGCAGTTGGTCGACAGGGGTATATGAAAAACTGTTTTTT. Translated: CASSWSTGVYEKLFF.